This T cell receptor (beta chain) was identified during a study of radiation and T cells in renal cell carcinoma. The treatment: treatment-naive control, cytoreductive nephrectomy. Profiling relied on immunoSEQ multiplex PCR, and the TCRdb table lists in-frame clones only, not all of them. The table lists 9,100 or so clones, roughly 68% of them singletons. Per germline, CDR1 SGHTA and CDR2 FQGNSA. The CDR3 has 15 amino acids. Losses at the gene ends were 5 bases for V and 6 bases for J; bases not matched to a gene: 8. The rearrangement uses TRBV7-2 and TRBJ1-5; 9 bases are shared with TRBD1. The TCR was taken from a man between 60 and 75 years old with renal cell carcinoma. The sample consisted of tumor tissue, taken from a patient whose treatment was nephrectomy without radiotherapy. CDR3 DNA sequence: TGTGCCAGCAGCACACAGGGACAGGGCGTTCAGCCCCAGCATTTT. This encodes CASSTQGQGVQPQHF.